The T cell receptor beta chain under discussion was sequenced for a study of memory CD4+ T cells and cytomegalovirus serostatus. The sort gate was single viable CD3+CD4+CD8-CD45RO+ cells for memory CD4+ T cells. After thawing, CD4+ T cells were positively selected. Source study methods: Out-of-frame sequences were removed, leaving 2 million or so distinct TCRbeta sequences. Repertoires were generated with immunoSEQ multiplex PCR, while TCRdb's copy carries only in-frame clones and drops some. The V and J calls and clone size were taken over from that table, and D and trimming were inferred from the DNA. The sample lists about 56,000 clones; about four fifths were seen once. This clone was seen once. The CDR3 totals 12 residues. The germline gives CDR1 SQVTM, CDR2 ANQGSEA. V lost 4 bases to trimming and J lost 10 bases, with 14 bases between them.

Source material: memory CD4+ T cells from blood. The rearrangement joins TRBV29-1 to TRBJ2-1, with D perhaps TRBD1 or TRBD2 (6 bases each). The clonotype comes from an adult in good health and CMV-seronegative. The CDR3 coding sequence is TGCAGCGTTGTTCTAGGGGGGCGAGAGCAGTTCTTC. It codes for CSVVLGGREQFF.